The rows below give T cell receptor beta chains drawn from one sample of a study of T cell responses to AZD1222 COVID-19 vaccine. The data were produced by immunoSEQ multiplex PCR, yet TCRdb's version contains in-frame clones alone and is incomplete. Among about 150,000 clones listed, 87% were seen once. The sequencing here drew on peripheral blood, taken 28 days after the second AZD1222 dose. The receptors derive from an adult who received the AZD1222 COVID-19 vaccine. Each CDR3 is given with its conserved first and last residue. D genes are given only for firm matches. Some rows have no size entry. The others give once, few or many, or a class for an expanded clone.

DNA: TGTGCCATCAGTGGACAGCAGAACTATGGCTACACCTTC; CDR3: CAISGQQNYGYTF; D: NA; J: TRBJ1-2; V: TRBV10-3; size: NA
DNA: TGTGCCAGCAGTAGCCCAGGGACAGTTGAAGCTTTCTTT; CDR3: CASSSPGTVEAFF; D: TRBD1; J: TRBJ1-1; V: TRBV6-5; size: NA
DNA: TGTGCCAGCAGCCAAGATAACACATTTCCCACTGAAGCTTTCTTT; CDR3: CASSQDNTFPTEAFF; D: NA; J: TRBJ1-1; V: TRBV4-2; size: NA
DNA: TGCGCCAGCAGCCACGGACAGGGCCAAGAGACCCAGTACTTC; CDR3: CASSHGQGQETQYF; D: TRBD1; J: TRBJ2-5; V: TRBV4-3; size: few
DNA: TGTGCCAGCAGTGACTCGTCGGCTAGCGGGGATAAGCAGTTCTTC; CDR3: CASSDSSASGDKQFF; D: TRBD2; J: TRBJ2-1; V: TRBV6-4; size: NA
DNA: TGCGCCAGCACCGGGACAGGGCTCCACGAGCAGTACTTC; CDR3: CASTGTGLHEQYF; D: TRBD1; J: TRBJ2-7; V: TRBV5-1; size: NA
DNA: TGTGCCAGCACCATACTCTCTTCGGGAACAACTAATGAAAAACTGTTTTTT; CDR3: CASTILSSGTTNEKLFF; D: NA; J: TRBJ1-4; V: TRBV19; size: NA
DNA: TGCGCCAGCAGCTTGGGGACAGGGGAAGGCTACAATGAGCAGTTCTTC; CDR3: CASSLGTGEGYNEQFF; D: TRBD1; J: TRBJ2-1; V: TRBV5-1; size: NA
DNA: TGTGCCAGCAGCCTCGCAGGGGGTTGGCAGTCTTACAATGAGCAGTTCTTC; CDR3: CASSLAGGWQSYNEQFF; D: TRBD1; J: TRBJ2-1; V: TRBV27; size: NA
DNA: TGTGCCAGCAGTGACTCGATAGGAGGGAGCGAAGAAGCTTTCTTT; CDR3: CASSDSIGGSEEAFF; D: NA; J: TRBJ1-1; V: TRBV6-4; size: NA